This T cell receptor beta chain is from a study of blood T cells in healthy people across ages. Germline assignment: CDR1 DFQATT and CDR2 SNEGSKA (reference sequence). CDR3 size: 15 residues. A second PCR of roughly 7 to 11 cycles used a sample-barcoded 5' primer and a J-beta primer mix. Every single cDNA molecule received a tag from a template-switch adaptor with 12 random nucleotides. Each CDR3 protein is one row after TCRdb ran MiXCR on the 5' RACE reads. The data hold roughly 1.6 million distinct CDR3 sequences, with about 35% observed a single time. Each sample had at least 6 million PBMCs isolated.

The sequence derives from a woman in her twenties or thirties in good health. This chain connects TRBV20-1 to TRBJ2-7; 14 nucleotides agree with TRBD2. The end of the DNA aligns better with TRBJ2-5, so the J call may be wrong. Sequenced material: blood. CDR3 amino acids: CSALGLAGDRGTQYF. Here the CDR3 DNA reads TGCAGTGCGCTGGGACTAGCGGGAGATCGGGGGACCCAGTACTTC.